This T cell receptor (beta chain) is drawn from a study of post-analysis software for immune sequencing data. Study-level background: The disease courses covered relapsing-remitting, secondary progressive and progressive-relapsing multiple sclerosis. Overall study results and limits: When compared against controls, multiple sclerosis patients showed significantly lower normalized Chao1 diversity. Five or six TRBV segments, TRBV5-6, TRBV5-1 and TRBV20-1 among them, were found more frequent in patients than controls.

The CDR3 contains 16 residues. With V trimmed by 3 bases and J by 8 bases, 9 bases remained unmatched. Looked up from germline, CDR1 is SNHLY and CDR2 is FYNNEI. Incorporated into the TCR beta cDNA libraries were unique molecular identifiers, which served to reduce PCR and sequencing biases. One entry per CDR3 protein results from TCRdb running MiXCR on the PCR reads. The sample holds about 150,000 distinct CDR3 sequences, approximately 28% seen once. This clonotype occurred many times. What it binds is not known. V gene TRBV2 combines with J gene TRBJ2-1; 11 bases align to TRBD2. This TCR was recovered from a girl aged 5-17 years with multiple sclerosis. Sequencing used blood. The CDR3 is CASSERGSGRAHEQFF. CDR3 nucleotide sequence: TGTGCCAGCAGTGAGAGGGGTAGCGGGAGGGCTCATGAGCAGTTCTTC.